This T cell receptor (beta chain) emerged from a study of human T cells and chemical hapten exposure. Points from the study as a whole: TCRs at high frequency, those above 1 in 1000, did not change with DPC sensitization.

The time point was: healthy volunteer bleed at 6 weeks. Sequencing started from total RNA isolated from unfractionated whole blood. This clonotype was picked up many times. The antigen is undetermined. MiXCR, applied by TCRdb to the RACE reads, yields one record per CDR3 protein. The data show around 65,000 distinct CDR3 sequences, with 6% to 7% seen just once and around 3.4% held by the top ten. CDR1 is SGHRS and CDR2 is YFSETQ in the germline V gene. The CDR3 contains 14 residues. Trimming pared 1 base from V and 8 bases from J, leaving 13 bases between. Sequences were obtained from whole blood. The rearrangement joins TRBV5-1 to TRBJ2-1; a possible D gene is TRBD2 (6 bases). The sequence derives from a female donor in good health. Some clones in this sample may be carry-over from other donors' samples. The CDR3: CASSLNAGRDEQFF. The CDR3 DNA reads as TGCGCCAGCAGCTTGAATGCGGGAAGGGATGAGCAGTTCTTC.